This T cell receptor (beta chain) came from a study of blood T cell repertoires in COVID-19. Study overall: T cells, B-cell-depleted T cells, or PBMCs supplied cDNA or gDNA.

The germline gives CDR1 SNHLY, CDR2 FYNNEI. J lost 6 bases, V lost 2 bases, and 3 bases had no gene match. This CDR3 has 16 amino acids. Sequenced by immunoSEQ multiplex PCR; TCRdb stores in-frame clones only, minus some. The sample includes 200,000 to 250,000 clones, about 79% of them seen just once. Sequencing was carried out using PBMCs or T cells enriched from blood (not recorded which). The sequence was collected from a woman aged 55-70 years who had recovered from COVID-19. This rearrangement joins TRBV2 to TRBJ2-3, with 15 bases aligning to TRBD2. The CDR3: CASSEWTSGGGDTQYF. Written as DNA, the CDR3 is TGTGCCAGCAGTGAATGGACTAGCGGGGGGGGCGATACGCAGTATTTT.